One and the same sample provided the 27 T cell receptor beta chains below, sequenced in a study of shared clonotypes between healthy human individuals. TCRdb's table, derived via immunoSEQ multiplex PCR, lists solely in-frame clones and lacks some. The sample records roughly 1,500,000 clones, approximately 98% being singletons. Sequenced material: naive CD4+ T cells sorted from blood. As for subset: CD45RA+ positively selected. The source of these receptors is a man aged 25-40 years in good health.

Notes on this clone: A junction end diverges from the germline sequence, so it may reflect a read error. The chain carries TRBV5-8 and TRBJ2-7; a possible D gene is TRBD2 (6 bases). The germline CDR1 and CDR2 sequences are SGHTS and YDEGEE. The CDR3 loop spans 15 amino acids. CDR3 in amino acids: CASRLAGGTYYEQYF. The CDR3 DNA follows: TGTGCCAGCAGGTTGGCTGGCGGGACTTACTACGAGCAGTACTTC.

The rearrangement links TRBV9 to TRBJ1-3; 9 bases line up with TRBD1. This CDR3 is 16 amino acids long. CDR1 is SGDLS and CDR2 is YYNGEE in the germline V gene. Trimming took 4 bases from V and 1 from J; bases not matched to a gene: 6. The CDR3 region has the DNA TGTGCCAGCAGCCTCACGACAGGGGGTTCTGGAAACACCATATATTTT. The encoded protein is CASSLTTGGSGNTIYF.

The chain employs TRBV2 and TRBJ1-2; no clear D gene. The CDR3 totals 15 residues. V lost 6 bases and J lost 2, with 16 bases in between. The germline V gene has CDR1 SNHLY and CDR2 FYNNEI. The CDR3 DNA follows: TGTGCCAGCAGAGACGATAGGACTGGGAACTATGGCTACACCTTC. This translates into CASRDDRTGNYGYTF.

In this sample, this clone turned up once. CDR3 nucleotides: TGTGCCAGTAGTCCCGGACAGGGAGAACAGCCCCAGCATTTT. Residues: CASSPGQGEQPQHF. The chain has TRBV19 and TRBJ1-5, with 8 positions matching TRBD1. CDR1 is LNHDA, CDR2 SQIVND, per germline (reference sequence). This CDR3 is built from 14 residues. V lost 5 bases and J lost 7; bases outside the gene matches: 7.

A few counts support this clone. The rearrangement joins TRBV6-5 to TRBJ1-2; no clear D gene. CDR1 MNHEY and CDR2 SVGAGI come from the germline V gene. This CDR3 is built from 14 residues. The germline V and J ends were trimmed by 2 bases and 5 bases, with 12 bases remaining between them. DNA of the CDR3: TGTGCCAGCAGTTACGGAGTCGGAAGATATGGCTACACCTTC. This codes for CASSYGVGRYGYTF.

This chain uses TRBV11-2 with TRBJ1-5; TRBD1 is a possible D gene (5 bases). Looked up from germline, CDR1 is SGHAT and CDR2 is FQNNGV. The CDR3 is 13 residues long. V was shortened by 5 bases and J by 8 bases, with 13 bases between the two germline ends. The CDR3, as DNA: TGTGCCAGCAGCCTACTAGTGACAGAGCCCCAGCATTTT. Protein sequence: CASSLLVTEPQHF.

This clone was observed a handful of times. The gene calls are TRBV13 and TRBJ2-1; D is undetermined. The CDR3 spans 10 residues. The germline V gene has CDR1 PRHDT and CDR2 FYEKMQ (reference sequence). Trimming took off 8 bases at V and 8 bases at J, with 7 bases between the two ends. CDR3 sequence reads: CASGYDEQFF. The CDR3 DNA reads TGTGCCAGCGGGTACGATGAGCAGTTCTTC.

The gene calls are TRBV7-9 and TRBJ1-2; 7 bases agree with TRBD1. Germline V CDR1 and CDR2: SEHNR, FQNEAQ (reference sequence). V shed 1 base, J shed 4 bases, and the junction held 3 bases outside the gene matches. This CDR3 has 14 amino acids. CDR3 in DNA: TGTGCCAGCAGCTTAGAGGGGGCTGCCTATGGCTACACCTTC. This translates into CASSLEGAAYGYTF.

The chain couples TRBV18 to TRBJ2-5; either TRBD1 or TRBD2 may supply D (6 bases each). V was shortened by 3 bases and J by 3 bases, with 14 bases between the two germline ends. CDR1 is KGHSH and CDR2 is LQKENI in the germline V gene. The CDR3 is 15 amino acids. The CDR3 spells CASSPNPGAKETQYF. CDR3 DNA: TGTGCCAGCTCACCGAATCCGGGGGCCAAAGAGACCCAGTACTTC.

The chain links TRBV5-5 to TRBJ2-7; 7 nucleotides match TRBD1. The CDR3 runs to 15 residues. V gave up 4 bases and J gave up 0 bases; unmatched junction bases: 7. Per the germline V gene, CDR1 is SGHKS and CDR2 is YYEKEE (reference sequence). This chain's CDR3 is CASSVKTGISYEQYF. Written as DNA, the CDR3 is TGTGCCAGCAGCGTGAAGACAGGGATCTCCTACGAGCAGTACTTC.

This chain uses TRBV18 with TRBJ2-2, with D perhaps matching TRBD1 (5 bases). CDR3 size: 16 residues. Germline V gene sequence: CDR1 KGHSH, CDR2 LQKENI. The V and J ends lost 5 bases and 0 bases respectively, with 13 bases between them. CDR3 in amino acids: CASSSPGPTNTGELFF. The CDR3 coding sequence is TGTGCCAGCTCATCCCCAGGGCCTACGAACACCGGGGAGCTGTTTTTT. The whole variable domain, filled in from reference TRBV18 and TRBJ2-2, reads NAGVMQNPRHLVRRRGQEARLRCSPMKGHSHVYWYRQLPEEGLKFMVYLQKENIIDESGMPKERFSAEFPKEGPSILRIQQVVRGDSAAYFCASSSPGPTNTGELFFGEGSRLTVL.

The CDR3: CAISDPGEVYNEQFF. CDR3 DNA: TGTGCCATCAGTGATCCAGGGGAAGTCTACAATGAGCAGTTCTTC. V gene TRBV10-3 combines with J gene TRBJ2-1; possibly TRBD1 for D (6 bases). V was shortened by 3 bases and J by 3 bases, with 12 bases between the two germline ends. Germline loops: CDR1 ENHRY, CDR2 SYGVKD. This CDR3 spans 15 amino acids.

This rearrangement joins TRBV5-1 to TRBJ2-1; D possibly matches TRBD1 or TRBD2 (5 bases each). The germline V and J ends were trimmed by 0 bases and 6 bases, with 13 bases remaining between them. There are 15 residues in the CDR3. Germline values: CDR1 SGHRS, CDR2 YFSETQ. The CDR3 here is CASSLAQVGPNEQFF. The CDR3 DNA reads TGCGCCAGCAGCTTGGCCCAGGTGGGACCCAATGAGCAGTTCTTC.

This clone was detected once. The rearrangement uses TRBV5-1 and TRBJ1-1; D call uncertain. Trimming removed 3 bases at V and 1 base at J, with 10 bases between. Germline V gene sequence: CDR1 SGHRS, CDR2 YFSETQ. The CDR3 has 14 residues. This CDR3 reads CASSWTDRNTEAFF. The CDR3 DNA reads TGCGCCAGCAGCTGGACGGACCGGAACACTGAAGCTTTCTTT.

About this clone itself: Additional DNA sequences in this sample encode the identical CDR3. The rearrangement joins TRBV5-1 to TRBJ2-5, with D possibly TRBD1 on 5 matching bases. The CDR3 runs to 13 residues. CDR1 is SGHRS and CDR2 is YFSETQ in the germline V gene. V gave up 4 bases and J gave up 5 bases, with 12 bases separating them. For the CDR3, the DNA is TGCGCCAGCAGCCCAGGGCCGCTCGAGACCCAGTACTTC. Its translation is CASSPGPLETQYF. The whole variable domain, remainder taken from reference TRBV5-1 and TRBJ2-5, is KAGVTQTPRYLIKTRGQQVTLSCSPISGHRSVSWYQQTPGQGLQFLFEYFSETQRNKGNFPGRFSGRQFSNSRSEMNVSTLELGDSALYLCASSPGPLETQYFGPGTRLLVL.

The CDR3 nucleotides read TGTGCCAGCAGCGGTCCCGGGACAGTTTTAGCTCTCGAGCAGTACTTC. It translates to CASSGPGTVLALEQYF. The rearrangement uses TRBV7-8 and TRBJ2-7; 7 nucleotides agree with TRBD1. Germline V lookup: CDR1 SGHVS, CDR2 FQNEAQ. The V and J ends lost 5 bases and 6 bases, in that order; junction bases with no gene match: 16. CDR3 length: 16 amino acids. Together with reference TRBV7-8 and TRBJ2-7, the CDR3 gives the full variable domain: GAGVSQSPRYKVAKRGQDVALRCDPISGHVSLFWYQQALGQGPEFLTYFQNEAQLDKSGLPSDRFFAERPEGSVSTLKIQRTQQEDSAVYLCASSGPGTVLALEQYFGPGTRLTVT.

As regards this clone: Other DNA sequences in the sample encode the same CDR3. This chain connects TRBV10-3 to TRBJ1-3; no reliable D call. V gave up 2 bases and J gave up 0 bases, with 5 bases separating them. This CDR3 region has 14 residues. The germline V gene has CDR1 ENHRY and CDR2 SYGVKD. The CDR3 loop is CAISEVGSGNTIYF. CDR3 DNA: TGTGCCATCAGTGAGGTTGGCTCTGGAAACACCATATATTTT.

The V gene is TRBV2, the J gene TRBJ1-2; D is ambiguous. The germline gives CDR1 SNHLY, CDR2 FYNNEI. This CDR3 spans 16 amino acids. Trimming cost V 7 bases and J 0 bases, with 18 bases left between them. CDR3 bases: TGTGCCAGCAACGACCGGAGCAGCCTTACTAACTATGGCTACACCTTC. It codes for CASNDRSSLTNYGYTF.

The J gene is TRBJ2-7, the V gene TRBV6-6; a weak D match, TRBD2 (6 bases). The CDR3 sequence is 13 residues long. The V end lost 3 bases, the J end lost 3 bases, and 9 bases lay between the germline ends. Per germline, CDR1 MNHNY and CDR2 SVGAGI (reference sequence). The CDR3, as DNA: TGTGCCAGCAGTTATCGGGAGTTCTACGAGCAGTACTTC. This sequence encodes CASSYREFYEQYF.

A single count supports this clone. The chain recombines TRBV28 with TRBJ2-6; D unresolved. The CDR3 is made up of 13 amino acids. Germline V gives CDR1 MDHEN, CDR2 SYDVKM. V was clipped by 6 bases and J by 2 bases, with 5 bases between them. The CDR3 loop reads CASRVAGANVLTF. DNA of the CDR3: TGTGCCAGCAGAGTTGCTGGGGCCAACGTCCTGACTTTC.

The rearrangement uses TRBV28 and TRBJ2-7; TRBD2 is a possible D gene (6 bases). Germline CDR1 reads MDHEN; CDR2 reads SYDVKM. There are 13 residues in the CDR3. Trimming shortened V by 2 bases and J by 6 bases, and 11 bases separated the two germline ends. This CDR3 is CASSLGGPTEQYF. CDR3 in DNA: TGTGCCAGCAGTTTAGGAGGGCCCACCGAGCAGTACTTC.

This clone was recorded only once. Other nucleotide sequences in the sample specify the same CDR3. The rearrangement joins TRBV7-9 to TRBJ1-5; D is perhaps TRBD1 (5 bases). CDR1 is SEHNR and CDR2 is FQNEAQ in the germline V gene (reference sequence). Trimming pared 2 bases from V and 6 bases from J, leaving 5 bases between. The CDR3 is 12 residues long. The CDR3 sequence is CASSLRGQPQHF. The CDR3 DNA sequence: TGTGCCAGCAGCTTAAGGGGTCAGCCCCAGCATTTT.

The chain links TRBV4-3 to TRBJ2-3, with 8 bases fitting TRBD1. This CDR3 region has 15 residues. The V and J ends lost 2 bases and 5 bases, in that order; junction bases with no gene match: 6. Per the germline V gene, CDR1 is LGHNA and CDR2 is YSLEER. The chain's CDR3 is CASSQRTGQGDTQYF. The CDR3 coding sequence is TGCGCCAGCAGCCAACGGACAGGGCAGGGAGATACGCAGTATTTT.

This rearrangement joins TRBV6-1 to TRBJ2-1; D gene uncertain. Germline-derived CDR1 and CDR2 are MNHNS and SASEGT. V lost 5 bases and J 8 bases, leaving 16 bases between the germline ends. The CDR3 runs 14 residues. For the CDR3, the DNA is TGTGCCAGCAGTATCGGCCCAGACTCGGATGAGCAGTTCTTC. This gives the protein CASSIGPDSDEQFF.

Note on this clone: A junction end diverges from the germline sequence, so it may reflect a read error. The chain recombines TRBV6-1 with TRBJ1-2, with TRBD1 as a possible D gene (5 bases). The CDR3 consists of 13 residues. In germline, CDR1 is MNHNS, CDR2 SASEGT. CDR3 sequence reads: CASREVWGNDYTF. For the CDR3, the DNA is TGTGCCAGCAGAGAAGTGTGGGGGAACGACTACACCTTC.

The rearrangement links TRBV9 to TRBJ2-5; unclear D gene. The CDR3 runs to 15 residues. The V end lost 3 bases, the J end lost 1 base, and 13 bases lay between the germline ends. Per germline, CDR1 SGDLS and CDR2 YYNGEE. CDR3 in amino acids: CASSGLPHLQETQYF. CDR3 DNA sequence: TGTGCCAGCAGCGGGTTGCCTCACCTCCAAGAGACCCAGTACTTC.

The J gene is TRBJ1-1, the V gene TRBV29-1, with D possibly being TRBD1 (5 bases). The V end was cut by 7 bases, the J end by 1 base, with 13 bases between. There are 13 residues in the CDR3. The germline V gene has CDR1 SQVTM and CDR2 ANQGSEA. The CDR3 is CSAWTFKNTEAFF. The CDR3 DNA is TGCAGCGCATGGACATTCAAGAACACTGAAGCTTTCTTT. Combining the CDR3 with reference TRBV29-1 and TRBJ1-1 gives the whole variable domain SAVISQKPSRDICQRGTSLTIQCQVDSQVTMMFWYRQQPGQSLTLIATANQGSEATYESGFVIDKFPISRPNLTFSTLTVSNMSPEDSSIYLCSAWTFKNTEAFFGQGTRLTVV.